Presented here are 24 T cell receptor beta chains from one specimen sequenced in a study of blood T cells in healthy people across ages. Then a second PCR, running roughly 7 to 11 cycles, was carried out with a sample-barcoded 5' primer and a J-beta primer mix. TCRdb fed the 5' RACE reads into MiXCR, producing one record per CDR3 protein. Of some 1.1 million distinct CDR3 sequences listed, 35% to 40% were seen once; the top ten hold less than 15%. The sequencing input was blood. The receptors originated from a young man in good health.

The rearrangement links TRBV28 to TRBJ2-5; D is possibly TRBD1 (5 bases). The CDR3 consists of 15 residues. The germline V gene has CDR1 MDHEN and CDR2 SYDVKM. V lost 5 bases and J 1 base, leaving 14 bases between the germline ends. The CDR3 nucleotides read TGTGCCAGCAGTCCTCCCGGACACTTCCAAGAGACCCAGTACTTC. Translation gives CASSPPGHFQETQYF.

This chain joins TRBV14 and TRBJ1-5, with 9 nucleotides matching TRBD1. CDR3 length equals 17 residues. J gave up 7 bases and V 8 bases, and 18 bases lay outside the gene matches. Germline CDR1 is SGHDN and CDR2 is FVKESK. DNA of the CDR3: TGTGCCAGCGGCCCTACCGGGACAGGGCCTTTTAGGCAGCCCCAGCATTTT. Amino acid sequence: CASGPTGTGPFRQPQHF.

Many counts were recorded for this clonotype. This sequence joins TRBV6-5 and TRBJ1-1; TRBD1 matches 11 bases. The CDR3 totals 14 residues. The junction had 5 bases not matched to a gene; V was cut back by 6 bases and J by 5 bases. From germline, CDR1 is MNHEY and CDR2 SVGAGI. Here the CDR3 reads CASSRGQGGTEAFF. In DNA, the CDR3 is TGTGCCAGCAGCCGGGGACAGGGGGGTACTGAAGCTTTCTTT.

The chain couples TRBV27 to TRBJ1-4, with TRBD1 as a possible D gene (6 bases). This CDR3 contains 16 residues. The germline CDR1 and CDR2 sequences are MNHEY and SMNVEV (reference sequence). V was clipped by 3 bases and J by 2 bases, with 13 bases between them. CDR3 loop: CASSFEQGGTNEKLFF. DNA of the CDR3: TGTGCCAGCAGTTTTGAACAGGGAGGCACTAATGAAAAACTGTTTTTT.

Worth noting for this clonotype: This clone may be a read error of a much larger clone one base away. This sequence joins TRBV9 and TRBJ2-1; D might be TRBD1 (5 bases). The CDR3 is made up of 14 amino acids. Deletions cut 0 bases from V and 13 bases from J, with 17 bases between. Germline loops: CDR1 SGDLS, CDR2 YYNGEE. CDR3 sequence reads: CASSVGQPQETQFF. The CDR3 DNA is TGTGCCAGCAGCGTAGGACAGCCACAAGAGACCCAGTTCTTC.

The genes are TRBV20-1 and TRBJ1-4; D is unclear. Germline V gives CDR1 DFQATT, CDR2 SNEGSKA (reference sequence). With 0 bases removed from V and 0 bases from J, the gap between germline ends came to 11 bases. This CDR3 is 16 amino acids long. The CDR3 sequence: CSARDPAAATNEKLFF. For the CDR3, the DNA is TGCAGTGCTAGAGATCCTGCGGCTGCAACTAATGAAAAACTGTTTTTT.

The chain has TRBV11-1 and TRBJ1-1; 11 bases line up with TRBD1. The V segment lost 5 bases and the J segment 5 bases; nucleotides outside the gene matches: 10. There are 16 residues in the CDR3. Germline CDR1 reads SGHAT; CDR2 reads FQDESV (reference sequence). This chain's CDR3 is CASSTTRDRGNTEAFF. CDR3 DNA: TGTGCCAGCAGCACCACCCGGGACAGGGGGAATACTGAAGCTTTCTTT.

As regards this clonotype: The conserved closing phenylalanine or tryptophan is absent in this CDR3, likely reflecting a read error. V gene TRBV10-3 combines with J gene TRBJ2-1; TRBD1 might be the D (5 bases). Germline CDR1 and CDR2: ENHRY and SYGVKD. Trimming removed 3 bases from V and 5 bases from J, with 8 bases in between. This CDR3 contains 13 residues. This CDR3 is CAISDRADNEQFV. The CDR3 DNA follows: TGTGCCATCAGTGACAGGGCGGACAATGAGCAGTTCGTC.

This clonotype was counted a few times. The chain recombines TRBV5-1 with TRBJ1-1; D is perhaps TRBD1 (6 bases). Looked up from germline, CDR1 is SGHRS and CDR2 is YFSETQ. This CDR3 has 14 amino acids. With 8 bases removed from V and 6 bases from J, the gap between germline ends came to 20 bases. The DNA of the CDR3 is TGCGCCAGTACAACGGTGGAGGGGGGCTCTGAAGCTTTCTTT. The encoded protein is CASTTVEGGSEAFF. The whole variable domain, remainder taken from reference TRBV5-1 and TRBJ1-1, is KAGVTQTPRYLIKTRGQQVTLSCSPISGHRSVSWYQQTPGQGLQFLFEYFSETQRNKGNFPGRFSGRQFSNSRSEMNVSTLELGDSALYLCASTTVEGGSEAFFGQGTRLTVV.

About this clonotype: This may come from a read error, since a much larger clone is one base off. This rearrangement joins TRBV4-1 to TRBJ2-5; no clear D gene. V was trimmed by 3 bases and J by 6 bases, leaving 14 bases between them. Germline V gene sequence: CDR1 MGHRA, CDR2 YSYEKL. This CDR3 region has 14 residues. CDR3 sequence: CASSHNSSDKTQYF. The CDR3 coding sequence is TGCGCCAGCAGCCACAACTCCTCCGACAAGACCCAGTACTTC.

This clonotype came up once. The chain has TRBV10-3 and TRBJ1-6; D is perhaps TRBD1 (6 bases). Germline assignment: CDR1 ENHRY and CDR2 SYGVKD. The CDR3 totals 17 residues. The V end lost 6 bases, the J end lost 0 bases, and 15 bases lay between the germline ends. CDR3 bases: TGTGCCATCAGGGCTAAGGACAGCCACTCCTATAATTCACCCCTCCACTTT. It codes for CAIRAKDSHSYNSPLHF.

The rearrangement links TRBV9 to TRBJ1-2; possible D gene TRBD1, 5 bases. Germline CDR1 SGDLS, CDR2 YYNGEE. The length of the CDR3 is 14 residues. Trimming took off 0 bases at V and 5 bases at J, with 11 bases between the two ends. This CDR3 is CASSVDDGGYGYTF. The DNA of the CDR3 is TGTGCCAGCAGCGTAGACGACGGGGGGTATGGCTACACCTTC.

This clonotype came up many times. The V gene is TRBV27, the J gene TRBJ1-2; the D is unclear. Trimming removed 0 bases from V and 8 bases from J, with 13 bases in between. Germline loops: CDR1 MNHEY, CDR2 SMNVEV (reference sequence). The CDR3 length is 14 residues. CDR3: CASSLSSSPAGYTF. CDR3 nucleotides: TGTGCCAGCAGTTTATCGTCAAGCCCTGCGGGCTACACCTTC.

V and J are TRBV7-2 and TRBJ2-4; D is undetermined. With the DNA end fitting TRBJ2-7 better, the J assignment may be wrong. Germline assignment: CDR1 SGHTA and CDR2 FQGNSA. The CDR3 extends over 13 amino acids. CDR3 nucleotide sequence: TGTGCCAGCAGCTTAGCCGGAAAATACGAGCAGTACTTC. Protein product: CASSLAGKYEQYF.

The CDR3 DNA follows: TGCGCCAGCAGCTTAACCGGGACTATAGTCGATGAGCAGTTCTTC. Protein sequence: CASSLTGTIVDEQFF. This chain joins TRBV5-1 and TRBJ2-1; the match to TRBD2 covers 7 bases. The V gene end was trimmed by 2 bases and the J gene end by 8 bases; junction bases not matched to a gene: 10. There are 15 residues in the CDR3. Germline CDR1 SGHRS, CDR2 YFSETQ. Full variable domain (outside the CDR3, taken from reference TRBV5-1 and TRBJ2-1): KAGVTQTPRYLIKTRGQQVTLSCSPISGHRSVSWYQQTPGQGLQFLFEYFSETQRNKGNFPGRFSGRQFSNSRSEMNVSTLELGDSALYLCASSLTGTIVDEQFFGPGTRLTVL.

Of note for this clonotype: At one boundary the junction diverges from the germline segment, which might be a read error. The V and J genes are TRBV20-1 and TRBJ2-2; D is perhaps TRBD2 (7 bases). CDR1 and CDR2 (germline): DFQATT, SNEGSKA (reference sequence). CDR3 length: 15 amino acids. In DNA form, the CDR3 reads TGCAGTGCTAGAGTAGGGGGGGCGAACATCGGGGAGCTGTTTTTT. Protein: CSARVGGANIGELFF.

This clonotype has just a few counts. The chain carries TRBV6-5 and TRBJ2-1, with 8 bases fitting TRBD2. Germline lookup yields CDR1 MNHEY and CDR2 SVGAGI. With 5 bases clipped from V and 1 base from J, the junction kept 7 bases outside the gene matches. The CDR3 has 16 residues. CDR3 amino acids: CASSRGTSGSYNEQFF. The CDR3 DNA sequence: TGTGCCAGCAGTAGGGGGACTAGTGGGTCCTACAATGAGCAGTTCTTC.

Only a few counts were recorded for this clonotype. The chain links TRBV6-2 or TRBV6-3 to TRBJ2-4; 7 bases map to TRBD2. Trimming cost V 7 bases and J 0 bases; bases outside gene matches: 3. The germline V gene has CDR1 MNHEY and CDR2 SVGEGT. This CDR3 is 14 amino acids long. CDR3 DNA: TGTGCCAGCAACCCTAGCGGAGCCAAAAACATTCAGTACTTC. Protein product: CASNPSGAKNIQYF.

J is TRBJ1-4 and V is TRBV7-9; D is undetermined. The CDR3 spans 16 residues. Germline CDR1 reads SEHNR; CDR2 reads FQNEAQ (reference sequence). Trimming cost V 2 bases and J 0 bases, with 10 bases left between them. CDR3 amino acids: CASSLLGVATNEKLFF. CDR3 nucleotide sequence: TGTGCCAGCAGCTTACTGGGAGTTGCAACTAATGAAAAACTGTTTTTT.

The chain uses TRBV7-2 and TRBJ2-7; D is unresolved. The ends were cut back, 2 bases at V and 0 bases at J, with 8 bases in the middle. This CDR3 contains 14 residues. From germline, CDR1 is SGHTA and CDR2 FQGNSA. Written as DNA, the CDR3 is TGTGCCAGCAGCTTAAATGCTTTCTCCTACGAGCAGTACTTC. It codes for CASSLNAFSYEQYF.

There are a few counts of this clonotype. Here the CDR3 DNA reads TGTGCCAGCAGCCTAGGGACTAGCTTTGGCTCCTACAATGAGCAGTTCTTC. Translation: CASSLGTSFGSYNEQFF. J is TRBJ2-1 and V is TRBV3-1; 9 positions match TRBD2. This CDR3 has 17 residues. Germline trimming cut 4 bases from V and 0 bases from J; bases unmatched to any gene: 7. From germline, CDR1 is LGHDT and CDR2 YNNKEL (reference sequence).

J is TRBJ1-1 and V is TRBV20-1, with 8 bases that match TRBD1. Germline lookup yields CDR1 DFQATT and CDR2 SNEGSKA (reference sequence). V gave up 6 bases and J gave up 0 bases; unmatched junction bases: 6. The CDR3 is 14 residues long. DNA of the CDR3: TGCAGTGCGAGGACAGGGCCTGTGAACACTGAAGCTTTCTTT. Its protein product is CSARTGPVNTEAFF.

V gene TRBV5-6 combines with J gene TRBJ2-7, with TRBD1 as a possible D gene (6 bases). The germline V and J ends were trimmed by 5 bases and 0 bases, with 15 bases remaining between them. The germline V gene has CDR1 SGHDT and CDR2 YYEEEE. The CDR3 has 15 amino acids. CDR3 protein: CASRETGTNSYEQYF. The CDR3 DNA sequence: TGTGCCAGCAGAGAAACGGGGACAAACTCCTACGAGCAGTACTTC.

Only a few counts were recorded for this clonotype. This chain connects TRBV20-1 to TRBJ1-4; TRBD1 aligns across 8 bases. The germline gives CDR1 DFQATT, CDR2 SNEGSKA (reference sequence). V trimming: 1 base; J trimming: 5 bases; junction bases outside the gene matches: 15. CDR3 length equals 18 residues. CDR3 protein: CSARAYRGRRPLNEKLFF. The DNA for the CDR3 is TGCAGTGCTAGAGCCTACAGGGGGAGAAGGCCTCTGAATGAAAAACTGTTTTTT.